Listed below are T cell receptor beta chains from one sample, sequenced in a study of blood T cell repertoires in COVID-19. TCRdb's table, derived via immunoSEQ multiplex PCR, lists solely in-frame clones and lacks some. The table lists tens of thousands of clones, 91% of them singletons. What was sequenced was peripheral blood. The receptors shown here come from a woman aged 50 to 60 in a cohort sampled during active COVID-19. The CDR3 runs from the conserved cysteine through the conserved F or W. The D gene is left open where the match is weak. Some rows mark clone size as missing; the rest say once, few, many or name a class of expanded clone.

V,J,size,D,CDR3,DNA
TRBV10-3,TRBJ1-3,once,NA,CAISETGTRTGNTIYF,TGTGCCATCAGTGAGACCGGGACACGGACTGGAAACACCATATATTTT
TRBV28,TRBJ1-5,few,TRBD1,CASSSGQGVTIGQPQHF,TGTGCCAGCAGTTCAGGACAGGGGGTTACGATAGGTCAGCCCCAGCATTTT
TRBV9,TRBJ1-1,NA,TRBD1,CASSETDREPFF,TGTGCCAGCAGCGAAACCGACAGGGAACCTTTCTTT
TRBV28,TRBJ1-2,NA,TRBD1,CASSHPTGDAGYTF,TGTGCCAGCAGTCATCCGACAGGGGATGCCGGCTACACCTTC
TRBV28,TRBJ1-2,NA,TRBD1,CASSTSGQGRGGYTF,TGTGCCAGCAGTACATCGGGACAGGGTCGTGGTGGCTACACCTTC
TRBV18,TRBJ2-5,NA,TRBD2,CASSLGGIQETQYF,TGTGCCAGCTCCCTCGGGGGGATCCAAGAGACCCAGTACTTC
TRBV27,TRBJ2-7,NA,TRBD1,CASSRLATQIGQGYEQYF,TGTGCCAGCAGTCGACTTGCAACGCAAATCGGACAGGGTTACGAGCAGTACTTC
TRBV6-5,TRBJ1-5,NA,NA,CASSGRVSQPQHF,TGTGCCAGCAGCGGGAGGGTCAGCCAGCCCCAGCATTTT
TRBV7-9,TRBJ1-2,once,TRBD1,CASSARQGPTDNYGYTF,TGTGCCAGCAGCGCCCGACAGGGCCCCACGGATAACTATGGCTACACCTTC
TRBV6-2/TRBV6-3,TRBJ1-5,NA,TRBD1,CASSHRGHQPQHF,TGTGCCAGCAGTCACAGGGGGCATCAGCCCCAGCATTTT
TRBV6-8,TRBJ2-5,NA,TRBD2,CASSLFGRDPETQYF,TGTGCCAGCAGTTTGTTCGGGAGGGACCCAGAGACCCAGTACTTC
TRBV13,TRBJ2-1,NA,TRBD1,CASSPRQGYYNEQFF,TGTGCCAGCAGCCCGAGACAGGGTTACTACAATGAGCAGTTCTTC
TRBV24-1,TRBJ1-2,NA,TRBD1,CATSDSGTGGGYTF,TGTGCCACCAGTGACTCCGGGACAGGGGGGGGCTACACCTTC
TRBV2,TRBJ2-5,NA,TRBD2,CASRALAGAVETQYF,TGTGCCAGCAGAGCACTAGCGGGAGCAGTAGAGACCCAGTACTTC
TRBV5-1,TRBJ1-2,NA,NA,CASSLGQNYGYTF,TGCGCCAGCAGCTTGGGGCAGAACTATGGCTACACCTTC
TRBV28,TRBJ1-6,NA,TRBD1,CASSYNRGQISPLHF,TGTGCCAGCAGCTATAACAGGGGGCAGATTTCACCCCTCCACTTT
TRBV28,TRBJ1-2,NA,TRBD1,CASSLLTGDGYTF,TGTGCCAGCAGTTTATTGACAGGGGACGGCTACACCTTC
TRBV7-9,TRBJ2-7,NA,TRBD1,CASSSTGGSYEQYF,TGTGCCAGCAGCTCGACAGGGGGCTCCTACGAGCAGTACTTC
TRBV28,TRBJ2-7,NA,NA,CASSPIRSYEQYF,TGTGCCAGCAGTCCAATACGGTCCTACGAGCAGTACTTC
TRBV4-2,TRBJ2-7,NA,TRBD1,CASSHRRTGGSSSYEQYF,TGTGCCAGCAGCCATCGCCGTACAGGGGGCAGTTCATCCTACGAGCAGTACTTC
TRBV19,TRBJ2-1,NA,NA,CASSPSQGPYNEQFF,TGTGCCAGTAGCCCCTCGCAGGGTCCCTACAATGAGCAGTTCTTC
TRBV30,TRBJ1-4,once,NA,CAWSVRRNEKLFF,TGTGCCTGGAGTGTACGGAGAAATGAAAAACTGTTTTTT
TRBV5-1,TRBJ2-2,NA,NA,CASSLTPGSTGELFF,TGCGCCAGCAGCTTGACCCCCGGGAGCACCGGGGAGCTGTTTTTT
TRBV18,TRBJ2-2,NA,TRBD2,CASSPRRGADTGELFF,TGTGCCAGCTCACCACGGCGGGGGGCGGACACCGGGGAGCTGTTTTTT
TRBV9,TRBJ2-1,NA,TRBD2,CASSVTGLAGVTGEQFF,TGTGCCAGCAGCGTAACGGGACTAGCGGGAGTTACGGGTGAGCAGTTCTTC
TRBV18,TRBJ2-1,NA,TRBD1,CASSPGQGISYNEQFF,TGTGCCAGCTCACCAGGACAGGGGATTTCCTACAATGAGCAGTTCTTC
TRBV10-1,TRBJ2-1,NA,NA,CASSESLEGREQFF,TGCGCCAGCAGTGAGTCGTTGGAGGGACGTGAGCAGTTCTTC
TRBV20-1,TRBJ1-1,NA,NA,CSAPEQREAFF,TGCAGTGCTCCTGAGCAGCGGGAAGCTTTCTTT
TRBV4-1,TRBJ2-4,NA,TRBD2,CASSPGLAGGVAKNIQYF,TGCGCCAGCAGCCCGGGACTAGCGGGAGGGGTAGCCAAAAACATTCAGTACTTC
TRBV24-1,TRBJ2-3,NA,TRBD1,CATRGQDTDTQYF,TGTGCCACCAGGGGACAGGACACAGATACGCAGTATTTT
TRBV5-1,TRBJ2-7,NA,NA,CASSLVLLSEQYF,TGCGCCAGCAGCTTGGTTCTCCTCTCCGAGCAGTACTTC
TRBV28,TRBJ1-5,NA,NA,CASSFGGTNQPQHF,TGTGCCAGCAGTTTCGGGGGTACCAATCAGCCCCAGCATTTT
TRBV3-1/TRBV3-2,TRBJ2-2,NA,TRBD2,CASSQVSLAGKGNTGELFF,TGTGCCAGCAGCCAAGTAAGTCTAGCGGGAAAGGGGAACACCGGGGAGCTGTTTTTT
TRBV7-2,TRBJ2-3,NA,TRBD2,CASSLGTSGSISDTQYF,TGTGCCAGCAGCCTTGGGACTAGCGGGAGTATCTCAGATACGCAGTATTTT
TRBV23-1,TRBJ1-2,NA,TRBD1,CASSQTPGQGDYGYTF,TGCGCCAGCAGTCAAACCCCTGGACAGGGGGACTATGGCTACACCTTC
TRBV2,TRBJ2-1,once,TRBD2,CARGGLADNNEQFF,TGTGCCAGGGGGGGACTAGCGGACAACAATGAGCAGTTCTTC
TRBV2,TRBJ2-5,once,TRBD2,CASTIGTSGAQETQYF,TGTGCCAGCACCATCGGGACTAGCGGGGCACAAGAGACCCAGTACTTC
TRBV5-3,TRBJ1-6,once,NA,CARSLFALRLISYNSPLHF,TGTGCCAGAAGCTTGTTCGCACTGAGGTTAATTTCCTATAATTCACCCCTCCACTTT
TRBV19,TRBJ1-2,NA,NA,CASSIEAGTSTYGYTF,TGTGCCAGTAGTATAGAAGCGGGGACCTCCACCTATGGCTACACCTTC
TRBV19,TRBJ2-1,NA,TRBD2,CASTLAGEQAEQFF,TGTGCCAGTACCCTAGCGGGAGAGCAAGCTGAGCAGTTCTTC
TRBV19,TRBJ1-4,NA,TRBD1,CASSPDRAEKLFF,TGTGCCAGTAGTCCGGACAGGGCTGAAAAACTGTTTTTT
TRBV29-1,TRBJ2-7,NA,TRBD1,CSVDRTGGDEQYF,TGCAGCGTTGATAGGACAGGGGGCGACGAGCAGTACTTC